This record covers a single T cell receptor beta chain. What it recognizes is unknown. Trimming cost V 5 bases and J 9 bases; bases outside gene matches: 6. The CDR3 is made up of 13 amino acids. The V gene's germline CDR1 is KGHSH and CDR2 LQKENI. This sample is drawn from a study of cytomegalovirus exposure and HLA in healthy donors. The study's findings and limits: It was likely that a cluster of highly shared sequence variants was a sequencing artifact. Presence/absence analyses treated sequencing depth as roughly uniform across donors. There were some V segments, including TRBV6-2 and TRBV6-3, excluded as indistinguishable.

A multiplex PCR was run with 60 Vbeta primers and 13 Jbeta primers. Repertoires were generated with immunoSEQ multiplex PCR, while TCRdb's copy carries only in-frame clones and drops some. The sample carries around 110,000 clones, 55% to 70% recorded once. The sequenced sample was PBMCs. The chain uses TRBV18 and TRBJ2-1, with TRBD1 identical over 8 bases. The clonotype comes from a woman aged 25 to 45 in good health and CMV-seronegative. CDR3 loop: CASSTRTGIEQFF. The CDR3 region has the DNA TGTGCCAGCTCAACGCGGACAGGGATTGAGCAGTTCTTC.